The rows below give T cell receptor beta chains drawn from one sample of a study of identical twins. TCRdb reprocessed the 5' RACE reads via MiXCR and lists one record per CDR3 protein. This sample has approximately 700,000 distinct CDR3 sequences, with over 15% found just once. A further study also used this sample, focusing on T cells expressing NK-cell markers.

Sequenced input: PBMCs. These receptors were collected from a woman younger than 35 in good health. Each CDR3 is given with its conserved first and last residue. A D gene is named only where the DNA matches it firmly. Clone sizes are given selectively: once, few, many, or a class where the clone is expanded.

d_call,j_call,clone_size,v_call,cdr3_nt,cdr3_aa
-,TRBJ2-5,-,TRBV24-1,TGTGCCACCACTCAAGGAGGGGGCCAGTACTTC,CATTQGGGQYF
TRBD2,TRBJ2-3,-,TRBV5-1,TGCGCCAGTGCGGGGGACCCTAGCACAGATACGCAGTATTTT,CASAGDPSTDTQYF
TRBD2,TRBJ2-3,few,TRBV12-3/TRBV12-4,TGTGCCAGCAGGGGACTAGCGGGGGGAGTATATACGCAGTATTTT,CASRGLAGGVYTQYF
-,TRBJ1-2,-,TRBV12-3/TRBV12-4,TGTGCCAGCAGACTGGGAGGCACTCGGGGCTACACCTTC,CASRLGGTRGYTF
-,TRBJ2-7,many,TRBV20-1,TGCAGTGCCTTTACCGGGCGGCACTACGAGCAGTACTTC,CSAFTGRHYEQYF
-,TRBJ2-2,-,TRBV10-3,TGTGCCGTACTTGGCACCGGGGAGCTGTTTTTT,CAVLGTGELFF
TRBD1,TRBJ2-1,-,TRBV7-9,TGTGCCAGCAGCGTAGGGACAGCAGGGAAGAATGAGCAGTTCTTC,CASSVGTAGKNEQFF
-,TRBJ2-1,-,TRBV20-1,TGCAGTGCTCCCCTGGTATATGAGCAGTTCTTC,CSAPLVYEQFF
TRBD2,TRBJ2-4,few,TRBV15,TGTGCCACCAGCAGAGATGAAGGGTCCCGACTAGCGGGAGCAGGAAACATTCAGTACTTC,CATSRDEGSRLAGAGNIQYF
TRBD2,TRBJ2-3,-,TRBV6-5,TGTGCCAGCAGTTACAGGCTAGCGGGAGTGGGAAGCACAGATACGCAGTATTTT,CASSYRLAGVGSTDTQYF
-,TRBJ1-2,-,TRBV5-5,TGTGCCAGCAGCTTGTCGGTGGGCAGGGACTATGGCTACACCTTC,CASSLSVGRDYGYTF